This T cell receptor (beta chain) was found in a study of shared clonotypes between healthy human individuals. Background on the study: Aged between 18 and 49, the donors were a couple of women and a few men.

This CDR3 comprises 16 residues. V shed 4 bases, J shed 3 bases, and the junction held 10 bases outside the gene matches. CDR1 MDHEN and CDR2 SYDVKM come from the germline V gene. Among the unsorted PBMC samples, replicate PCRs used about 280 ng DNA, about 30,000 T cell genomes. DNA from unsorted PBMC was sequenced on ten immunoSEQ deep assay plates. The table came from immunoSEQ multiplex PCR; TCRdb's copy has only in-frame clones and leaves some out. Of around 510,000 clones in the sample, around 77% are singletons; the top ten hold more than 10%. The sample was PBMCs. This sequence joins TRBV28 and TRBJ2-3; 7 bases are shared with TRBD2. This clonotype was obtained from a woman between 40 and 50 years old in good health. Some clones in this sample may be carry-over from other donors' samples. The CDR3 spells CASSSQRGGRTDTQYF. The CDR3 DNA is TGTGCCAGCAGTTCCCAGAGGGGAGGGAGGACAGATACGCAGTATTTT.